The clone carrying this T cell receptor (beta chain) was observed many times. The antigen is not known. The sample comes from a study of cytomegalovirus exposure and HLA in healthy donors. The length of the CDR3 is 13 residues. Per the germline V gene, CDR1 is ENHRY and CDR2 is SYGVKD. J was trimmed by 6 bases and V by 10 bases; bases with no gene match: 6. The study, taken as a whole, reports: For most TCR beta V segments, an earlier analysis put the productive rate at about 87% or about 30% of the time. A few CMV-associated chains proved CMV antigen-specific in vitro. In a later analysis, at a false discovery rate of 0.05, under 20,000 TCR beta sequences were associated with HLA alleles.

Use of 60 Vbeta and 13 Jbeta primers characterized the PCR. Clones were read by immunoSEQ multiplex PCR, and TCRdb kept only the in-frame ones, dropping some. The table records approximately 80,000 clones, 60% to 75% of them present only once. This TCR was recovered from a woman aged 40-49 years in good health and CMV-seropositive. The sequencing input was PBMCs. The rearrangement uses TRBV10-3 and TRBJ2-1, with 10 bases fitting TRBD2. The CDR3 DNA reads TGTGCCACGGCTAGCGGGAGCCCCAATGAGCAGTTCTTC. This translates into CATASGSPNEQFF.